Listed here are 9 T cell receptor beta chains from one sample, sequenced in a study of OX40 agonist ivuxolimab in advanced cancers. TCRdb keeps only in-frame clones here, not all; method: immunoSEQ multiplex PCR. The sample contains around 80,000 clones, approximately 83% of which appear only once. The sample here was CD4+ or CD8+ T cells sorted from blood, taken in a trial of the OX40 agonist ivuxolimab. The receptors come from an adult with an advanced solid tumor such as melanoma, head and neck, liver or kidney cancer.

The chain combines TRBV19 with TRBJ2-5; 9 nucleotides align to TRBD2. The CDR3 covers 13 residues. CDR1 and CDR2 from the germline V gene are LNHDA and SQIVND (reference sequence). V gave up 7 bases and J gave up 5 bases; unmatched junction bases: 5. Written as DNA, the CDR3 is TGTGCCAGTACGGGACTAGCTAGGGAGACCCAGTACTTC. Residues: CASTGLARETQYF.

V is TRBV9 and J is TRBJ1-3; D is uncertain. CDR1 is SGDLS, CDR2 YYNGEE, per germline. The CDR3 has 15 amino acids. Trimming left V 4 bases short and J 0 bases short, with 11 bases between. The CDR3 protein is CASSKQSSSGNTIYF. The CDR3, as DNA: TGTGCCAGCAGCAAACAGAGCAGCTCTGGAAACACCATATATTTT.

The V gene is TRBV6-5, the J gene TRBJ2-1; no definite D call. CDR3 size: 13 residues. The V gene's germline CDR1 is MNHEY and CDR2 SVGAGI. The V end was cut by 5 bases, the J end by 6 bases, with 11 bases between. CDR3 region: CASSNVVPNEQFF. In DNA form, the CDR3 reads TGTGCCAGCAGTAACGTAGTCCCCAATGAGCAGTTCTTC.

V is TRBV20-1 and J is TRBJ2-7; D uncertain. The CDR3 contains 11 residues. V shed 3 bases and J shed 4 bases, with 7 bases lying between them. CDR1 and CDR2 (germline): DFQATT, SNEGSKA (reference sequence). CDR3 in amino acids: CSASLEYEQYF. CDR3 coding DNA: TGCAGTGCTAGTTTGGAGTACGAGCAGTACTTC.

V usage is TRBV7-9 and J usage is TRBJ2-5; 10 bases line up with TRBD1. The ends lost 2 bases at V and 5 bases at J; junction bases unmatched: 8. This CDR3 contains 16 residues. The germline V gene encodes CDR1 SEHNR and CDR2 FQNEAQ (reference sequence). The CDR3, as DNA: TGTGCCAGCAGCTTACGAGGACAGGGGGATTCGGAGACCCAGTACTTC. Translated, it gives CASSLRGQGDSETQYF. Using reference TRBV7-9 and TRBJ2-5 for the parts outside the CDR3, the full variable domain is DTGVSQNPRHKITKRGQNVTFRCDPISEHNRLYWYRQTLGQGPEFLTYFQNEAQLEKSRLLSDRFSAERPKGSFSTLEIQRTEQGDSAMYLCASSLRGQGDSETQYFGPGTRLLVL.

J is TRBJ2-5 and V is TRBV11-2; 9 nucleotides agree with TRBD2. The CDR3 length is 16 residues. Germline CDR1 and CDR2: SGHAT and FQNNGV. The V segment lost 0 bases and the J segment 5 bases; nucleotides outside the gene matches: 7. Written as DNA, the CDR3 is TGTGCCAGCAGCTTAGATTCTGCGGGAGGGGGGGAGACCCAGTACTTC. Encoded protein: CASSLDSAGGGETQYF.

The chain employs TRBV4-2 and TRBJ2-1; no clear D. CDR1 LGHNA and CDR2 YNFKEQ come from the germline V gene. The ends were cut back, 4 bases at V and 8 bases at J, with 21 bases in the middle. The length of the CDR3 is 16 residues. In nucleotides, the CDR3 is TGTGCCAGCAGCCGCCAACAAGGGAACGTTGAGTATGAGCAGTTCTTC. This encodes CASSRQQGNVEYEQFF.

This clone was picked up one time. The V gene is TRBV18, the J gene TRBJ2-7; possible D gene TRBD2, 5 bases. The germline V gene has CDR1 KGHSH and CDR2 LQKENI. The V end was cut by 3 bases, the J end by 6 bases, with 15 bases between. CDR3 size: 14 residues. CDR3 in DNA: TGTGCCAGCTCACCGGCGACTAATTCTGGCGAGCAGTACTTC. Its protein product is CASSPATNSGEQYF.

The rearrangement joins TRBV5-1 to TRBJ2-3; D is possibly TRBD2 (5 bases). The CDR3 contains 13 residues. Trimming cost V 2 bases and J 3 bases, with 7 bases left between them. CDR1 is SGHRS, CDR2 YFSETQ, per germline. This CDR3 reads CASSLLVTDTQYF. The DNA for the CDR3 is TGCGCCAGCAGCTTACTAGTGACAGATACGCAGTATTTT.